The rows below give T cell receptor beta chains drawn from one sample of a study of T cell changes during pregnancy in multiple sclerosis. Assay used: immunoSEQ multiplex PCR; TCRdb lists only in-frame clones, some missing. The data show tens of thousands of clones, under 95% seen once. The sequencing used CD4+ T cells from peripheral blood mononuclear cells, collected in the second trimester of pregnancy. Receptors originate from a female donor in good health, enrolled as a control in a pregnancy study. CDR3s leave out the opening cysteine and the closing phenylalanine or tryptophan.

V | CDR3
TRBV5-6 | ASSFQRRTGGLQF
TRBV19 | ASSTHRGNQETQY
TRBV21-1 | ASKNEETHGYT
TRBV2 | ASSTGRQVLPPYGYT
TRBV6-5 | ASSGRAGRTEAF
TRBV5-8 | ASSLDRGNQPQH
TRBV30 | AWSVLRNTEAF
TRBV27 | ASSLRQGNTDTQY
TRBV6-5 | ASSYRRDTEAF
TRBV14 | ASSQARDITDTQY
TRBV5-6 | ASSLAPTGASNEQF
TRBV7-9 | ASSLGSGGLTDTQY
TRBV2 | ASSDGRNQPQH
TRBV11-2 | ASSLGQGVGGETQY
TRBV7-2 | ASSPGTGRTEAF
TRBV6-5 | ASRGIDRDRYGYT
TRBV4-2 | ASSYGQASTGELF
TRBV6-5 | ASGPGVLAKNIQY
TRBV5-1 | ASSLGAANEQF
TRBV7-3 | ASSSRPQGSGGYT
TRBV7-8 | ASTIATGSSPLH
TRBV23-1 | ASSLGTGGIGNYGYT
TRBV28 | ASSSGQKNIQY
TRBV19 | ASSLGDNRGSTEAF
TRBV6-1 | ASSEARRGAGGYT
TRBV11-3 | ASSSGGDEQY
TRBV4-3 | ASSQDFQGRLGAF
TRBV19 | ASRLRGDTEAF
TRBV5-4 | ASSHKGKGSYNSPLH
TRBV14 | ASSHEAGGGNEQF
TRBV19 | ASSRRLYEQY
TRBV7-3 | ASSGGQGTGRELF
TRBV29-1 | SVVRWGTGQDEAF
TRBV5-1 | ASSFHTGELF
TRBV7-3 | ASSRTSGGDTQY
TRBV9 | ASSAYLGQGASPLH